A selection of T cell receptor beta chains follows, all from one sample in a study of shared clonotypes between healthy human individuals. The method was immunoSEQ multiplex PCR; TCRdb's version includes in-frame clones alone and lacks a portion of them. The repertoire holds around 1.1 million clones, with around 82% as singletons. Sequenced input: memory CD4+ T cells from PBMCs. These receptors were taken from a man between 18 and 35 years old in good health. Some clones in this sample may be carry-over from other donors' samples. The CDR3 runs from the conserved cysteine through the conserved F or W. A D gene is named only where the DNA matches it firmly. Rows may omit the clone size; those that give it use once, few, many or a size class.

v_call: TRBV29-1
d_call: TRBD1
clone_size: .
j_call: TRBJ2-7
cdr3_nt: TGCAGCGGGAGGGACAGGACCTACGAGCAGTACTTC
cdr3_aa: CSGRDRTYEQYF

v_call: TRBV30
d_call: TRBD1
clone_size: many
j_call: TRBJ2-4
cdr3_nt: TGTGCCTGGAGCGTCGGGACAGGGGGCGGTAAAAACATTCAGTACTTC
cdr3_aa: CAWSVGTGGGKNIQYF

v_call: TRBV5-1
d_call: .
clone_size: .
j_call: TRBJ2-3
cdr3_nt: TGCGCCAGCAGCTTGGGCAGTCCTGACTATACGCAGTATTTT
cdr3_aa: CASSLGSPDYTQYF

v_call: TRBV4-2
d_call: TRBD1
clone_size: once
j_call: TRBJ1-2
cdr3_nt: TGTGCCAGCAGCCAATATCGACAGGGAAACTATGGCTACACCTTC
cdr3_aa: CASSQYRQGNYGYTF

v_call: TRBV5-1
d_call: TRBD1
clone_size: .
j_call: TRBJ2-5
cdr3_nt: TGCGCCAGCAGCTTGTCGGGACAGGGGCAAGAGACCCAGTACTTC
cdr3_aa: CASSLSGQGQETQYF

v_call: TRBV4-1
d_call: TRBD1
clone_size: few
j_call: TRBJ2-5
cdr3_nt: TGCGCCAGCAGTTTCGGACAGGGAAACCAAGAGACCCAGTACTTC
cdr3_aa: CASSFGQGNQETQYF

v_call: TRBV7-3
d_call: .
clone_size: .
j_call: TRBJ1-1
cdr3_nt: TGTGCCAGCTCTACCGAGGGGGGATATACTGAAGCTTTCTTT
cdr3_aa: CASSTEGGYTEAFF

v_call: TRBV15
d_call: TRBD2
clone_size: many
j_call: TRBJ2-2
cdr3_nt: TGTGCCACCAGCAGAGTCTTGGGCCTAGCGGGAGTCGGGGAGCTGTTTTTT
cdr3_aa: CATSRVLGLAGVGELFF

v_call: TRBV9
d_call: TRBD1
clone_size: .
j_call: TRBJ2-7
cdr3_nt: TGTGCCAGCAGCGTACGACAGGGGCGCGGGGATGAGCAGTACTTC
cdr3_aa: CASSVRQGRGDEQYF

v_call: TRBV28
d_call: .
clone_size: .
j_call: TRBJ2-3
cdr3_nt: TGTGCCAGCAGTTCAGCGATTAGCACAGATACGCAGTATTTT
cdr3_aa: CASSSAISTDTQYF

v_call: TRBV7-3
d_call: .
clone_size: .
j_call: TRBJ1-1
cdr3_nt: TGTGCCAGCAGCCCACAGGGAGTGAACACTGAAGCTTTCTTT
cdr3_aa: CASSPQGVNTEAFF

v_call: TRBV9
d_call: .
clone_size: .
j_call: TRBJ2-5
cdr3_nt: TGTGCCAGCAGCGGAACGGGCCAAGAGACCCAGTACTTC
cdr3_aa: CASSGTGQETQYF

v_call: TRBV27
d_call: .
clone_size: once
j_call: TRBJ1-5
cdr3_nt: TGTGCCAGCAGTTTATCAGGGCCCAGCAATCAGCCCCAGCATTTT
cdr3_aa: CASSLSGPSNQPQHF

v_call: TRBV7-3
d_call: .
clone_size: .
j_call: TRBJ2-3
cdr3_nt: TGTGCCAGCAGCTTAATCCGGACCGGCACAGATACGCAGTATTTT
cdr3_aa: CASSLIRTGTDTQYF

v_call: TRBV28
d_call: .
clone_size: .
j_call: TRBJ2-7
cdr3_nt: TGTGCCAGCAGTTTAGGGCAGGCCGTCTCCTACGAGCAGTACTTC
cdr3_aa: CASSLGQAVSYEQYF

v_call: TRBV6-5
d_call: .
clone_size: .
j_call: TRBJ2-1
cdr3_nt: TGTGCCAGCAGACAATCGGCCGCAATTTACAATGAGCAGTTCTTC
cdr3_aa: CASRQSAAIYNEQFF

v_call: TRBV10-3
d_call: TRBD2
clone_size: .
j_call: TRBJ2-5
cdr3_nt: TGTGCCATCAGCACTAGCGGGAGAGGGTCTCTAGAGACCCAGTACTTC
cdr3_aa: CAISTSGRGSLETQYF

v_call: TRBV28
d_call: .
clone_size: .
j_call: TRBJ2-1
cdr3_nt: TGTGCCAGCAGTCTTTCTTCGAGCTCCTACAATGAGCAGTTCTTC
cdr3_aa: CASSLSSSSYNEQFF

v_call: TRBV27
d_call: TRBD1
clone_size: .
j_call: TRBJ1-4
cdr3_nt: TGTGCCAGCAGTTTAAGGTTCAGACAGGGGGCTGTAAGCGAACTGTTTTTT
cdr3_aa: CASSLRFRQGAVSELFF

v_call: TRBV29-1
d_call: TRBD1
clone_size: .
j_call: TRBJ2-2
cdr3_nt: TGCAGCGGGGGGACAGGCTCCGGGGAGCTGTTTTTT
cdr3_aa: CSGGTGSGELFF

v_call: TRBV6-1
d_call: TRBD1
clone_size: once
j_call: TRBJ1-1
cdr3_nt: TGTGCCACCGCGGGACAGTTGAACACTGAAGCTTTCTTT
cdr3_aa: CATAGQLNTEAFF

v_call: TRBV4-2
d_call: TRBD2
clone_size: .
j_call: TRBJ2-3
cdr3_nt: TGTGCCAGCAGCCTAAGCGGGAGGGAGACAGATACGCAGTATTTT
cdr3_aa: CASSLSGRETDTQYF

v_call: TRBV11-3
d_call: TRBD2
clone_size: once
j_call: TRBJ2-3
cdr3_nt: TGTGCCAGCAGCTACCCTTTGGTGGGCCTAGCGGGAGACACAGATACGCAGTATTTT
cdr3_aa: CASSYPLVGLAGDTDTQYF

v_call: TRBV2
d_call: .
clone_size: once
j_call: TRBJ1-1
cdr3_nt: TGTGCCAGCAGTGATCGGGGCCCCACTGAAGCTTTCTTT
cdr3_aa: CASSDRGPTEAFF

v_call: TRBV15
d_call: .
clone_size: few
j_call: TRBJ1-5
cdr3_nt: TGTGCCACCAGCAGAGACACACAGGAGGGCTACAATCAGCCCCAGCATTTT
cdr3_aa: CATSRDTQEGYNQPQHF

v_call: TRBV7-3
d_call: .
clone_size: once
j_call: TRBJ2-6
cdr3_nt: TGTGCCAGCAGCTTGAACAGGATTAATTCCGGGGCCAACGTCCTGACTTTC
cdr3_aa: CASSLNRINSGANVLTF

v_call: TRBV29-1
d_call: TRBD2
clone_size: many
j_call: TRBJ2-5
cdr3_nt: TGCAGCGTTTTTGGAAGCGGGAGGGAAGAGACCCAGTACTTC
cdr3_aa: CSVFGSGREETQYF

v_call: TRBV13
d_call: TRBD2
clone_size: .
j_call: TRBJ2-7
cdr3_nt: TGTGCCAGCAGCTCCCGGACTAGCGGGGGGTACGAGCAGTACTTC
cdr3_aa: CASSSRTSGGYEQYF

v_call: TRBV7-2
d_call: .
clone_size: few
j_call: TRBJ2-5
cdr3_nt: TGTGCCAGCAGCTTAGCCGGGAGCAGGTACTTC
cdr3_aa: CASSLAGSRYF

v_call: TRBV2
d_call: .
clone_size: .
j_call: TRBJ1-3
cdr3_nt: TGTGCCAGCAGTGAAGGACCACGGACTGCCTGGACCATATATTTT
cdr3_aa: CASSEGPRTAWTIYF

v_call: TRBV4-3
d_call: TRBD1
clone_size: few
j_call: TRBJ2-6
cdr3_nt: TGCGCCAGCAGCCAAGGAGGCACAGGGGCGGGTGGGGCCAACGTCCTGACTTTC
cdr3_aa: CASSQGGTGAGGANVLTF

v_call: TRBV5-1
d_call: TRBD2
clone_size: .
j_call: TRBJ2-1
cdr3_nt: TGCGCCAGCAGCTTGGATAGCGGGAGTCGGGGCAATGAGCAGTTCTTC
cdr3_aa: CASSLDSGSRGNEQFF

v_call: TRBV5-6
d_call: .
clone_size: .
j_call: TRBJ2-5
cdr3_nt: TGTGCCAGCAGCTTACCAGGCCGCCAAGAGACCCAGTACTTC
cdr3_aa: CASSLPGRQETQYF

v_call: TRBV11-2
d_call: .
clone_size: .
j_call: TRBJ1-1
cdr3_nt: TGTGCCAGCAGCTCCCTGACAGGGAACACTGAAGCTTTCTTT
cdr3_aa: CASSSLTGNTEAFF

v_call: TRBV7-2
d_call: .
clone_size: once
j_call: TRBJ2-3
cdr3_nt: TGTGCCAGCGGGTTGGCGGCCACAGATACGCAGTATTTT
cdr3_aa: CASGLAATDTQYF

v_call: TRBV7-3
d_call: TRBD2
clone_size: .
j_call: TRBJ2-3
cdr3_nt: TGTGCCAGCAGCTTAGGGACTAACAGACACTCAGATACGCAGTATTTT
cdr3_aa: CASSLGTNRHSDTQYF

v_call: TRBV5-1
d_call: TRBD2
clone_size: many
j_call: TRBJ2-3
cdr3_nt: TGCGCCAGCAGCCCCCCCATAGCGGGAATCACAGATACGCAGTATTTT
cdr3_aa: CASSPPIAGITDTQYF

v_call: TRBV6-1
d_call: .
clone_size: .
j_call: TRBJ1-5
cdr3_nt: TGTGCCAGCAGGGGGGGGCTCGGCAATCAGCCCCAGCATTTT
cdr3_aa: CASRGGLGNQPQHF

v_call: TRBV15
d_call: TRBD2
clone_size: .
j_call: TRBJ2-2
cdr3_nt: TGTGCCACCAGCAGAGTATGGACTAGCGGGACCGGGGAGCTGTTTTTT
cdr3_aa: CATSRVWTSGTGELFF

v_call: TRBV28
d_call: .
clone_size: .
j_call: TRBJ2-4
cdr3_nt: TGTGCCAGCACGGTCGAAAACATTCAGTACTTC
cdr3_aa: CASTVENIQYF

v_call: TRBV14
d_call: .
clone_size: .
j_call: TRBJ2-3
cdr3_nt: TGTGCCAGCGATGGAGGAGGGGATACGCAGTATTTT
cdr3_aa: CASDGGGDTQYF

v_call: TRBV2
d_call: .
clone_size: .
j_call: TRBJ2-6
cdr3_nt: TGTGCCAGCAGTGAACTTTCTGGGGCCAACGTCCTGACTTTC
cdr3_aa: CASSELSGANVLTF

v_call: TRBV20-1
d_call: .
clone_size: .
j_call: TRBJ2-7
cdr3_nt: TGCAGTGCTAGCGCTCGGTACGAGCAGTACTTC
cdr3_aa: CSASARYEQYF

v_call: TRBV5-4
d_call: .
clone_size: .
j_call: TRBJ2-5
cdr3_nt: TGTGCCAGCAGCCAAGGGGGATTAATGGAGACCCAGTACTTC
cdr3_aa: CASSQGGLMETQYF

v_call: TRBV2
d_call: .
clone_size: once
j_call: TRBJ2-7
cdr3_nt: TGTGCCAGCCAGAGACGACAGGATACCTACGAGCAGTACTTC
cdr3_aa: CASQRRQDTYEQYF

v_call: TRBV27
d_call: .
clone_size: once
j_call: TRBJ2-5
cdr3_nt: TGTGCCAGCAAAAGTGGGGCAGAGACCCAGTACTTC
cdr3_aa: CASKSGAETQYF

v_call: TRBV15
d_call: TRBD1
clone_size: .
j_call: TRBJ2-7
cdr3_nt: TGTGCCACCAGCAGGGACAGGGCTTCTATCTACGAGCAGTACTTC
cdr3_aa: CATSRDRASIYEQYF

v_call: TRBV5-1
d_call: TRBD2
clone_size: .
j_call: TRBJ2-7
cdr3_nt: TGCGCCAGCAGCTTTTCCACGGGGGGGATCTACGAGCAGTACTTC
cdr3_aa: CASSFSTGGIYEQYF

v_call: TRBV5-4
d_call: TRBD1
clone_size: .
j_call: TRBJ2-4
cdr3_nt: TGTGCCAGCAGCTTTACCCCGGGACAGGGGACCAAAAACATTCAGTACTTC
cdr3_aa: CASSFTPGQGTKNIQYF

v_call: TRBV28
d_call: .
clone_size: .
j_call: TRBJ2-2
cdr3_nt: TGTGCCAGCAGTCAACGGGTAGACGGGGAGCTGTTTTTT
cdr3_aa: CASSQRVDGELFF

v_call: TRBV19
d_call: TRBD1
clone_size: .
j_call: TRBJ1-2
cdr3_nt: TGTGCCAGCAAACCCATCGCGGGGACAGGGGTCTATGGCTACACCTTC
cdr3_aa: CASKPIAGTGVYGYTF

v_call: TRBV28
d_call: .
clone_size: .
j_call: TRBJ2-3
cdr3_nt: TGTGCCAGCAGTTCCCCAACTAGGATCTGGGCAGATACGCAGTATTTT
cdr3_aa: CASSSPTRIWADTQYF

v_call: TRBV18
d_call: .
clone_size: .
j_call: TRBJ1-4
cdr3_nt: TGTGCCAGCTCACCGTTTGGGTCCTTAAATGAAAAACTGTTTTTT
cdr3_aa: CASSPFGSLNEKLFF

v_call: TRBV2
d_call: TRBD1
clone_size: .
j_call: TRBJ1-4
cdr3_nt: TGTGCCACCTGGACAGGATCTAATGAAAAACTGTTTTTT
cdr3_aa: CATWTGSNEKLFF

v_call: TRBV5-4
d_call: TRBD2
clone_size: many
j_call: TRBJ2-3
cdr3_nt: TGTGCCAGCAGCTTACCTAGCGGGAGTAGAGATACGCAGTATTTT
cdr3_aa: CASSLPSGSRDTQYF

v_call: TRBV28
d_call: TRBD1
clone_size: many
j_call: TRBJ1-2
cdr3_nt: TGTGCCAGCAGAACTACAGGGGTCCGGTATGGCTACACCTTC
cdr3_aa: CASRTTGVRYGYTF

v_call: TRBV9
d_call: .
clone_size: .
j_call: TRBJ2-5
cdr3_nt: TGTGCCAGCAGCGGAGGGCCCAGGGCGGGGGAGACCCAGTACTTC
cdr3_aa: CASSGGPRAGETQYF

v_call: TRBV4-3
d_call: .
clone_size: .
j_call: TRBJ2-7
cdr3_nt: TGCGCCAGCAGCCAAGAAGGGGCAGGGGGGATCTACGAGCAGTACTTC
cdr3_aa: CASSQEGAGGIYEQYF

v_call: TRBV6-1
d_call: .
clone_size: .
j_call: TRBJ2-5
cdr3_nt: TGTGCCAGCAGTTTTTACCGGGAGACCCAGTACTTC
cdr3_aa: CASSFYRETQYF

v_call: TRBV6-6
d_call: .
clone_size: .
j_call: TRBJ1-1
cdr3_nt: TGTGCCATCTCCCCGTCCGGCGGGAGGAACACTGAAGCTTTCTTT
cdr3_aa: CAISPSGGRNTEAFF